What follows are 4 T cell receptor beta chains derived from one specimen sequenced in a study of shared clonotypes between healthy human individuals. CD8 cells regarded as naive lacked CD45RO, were positively chosen for CCR7, and omitted terminally differentiated effector memory CD45RA+ cells. Assay: immunoSEQ multiplex PCR; the TCRdb copy retains only in-frame clones and omits some. The table has roughly 2 million clones, about 94% seen once. The sample comprised naive CD8+ T cells sorted from blood. Receptors originate from a man younger than 35 in good health.

The chain joins TRBV10-3 to TRBJ2-1; weak D call: TRBD1 (6 bases). The V gene lost 6 bases and the J gene lost 0 bases, with 15 bases spanning the gap. The CDR3 has 16 residues. Germline values: CDR1 ENHRY, CDR2 SYGVKD. The CDR3 DNA sequence: TGTGCCATCAGCGAGGGAGACAGGAGCTCCTACAATGAGCAGTTCTTC. Its protein is CAISEGDRSSYNEQFF.

Comments on this clone: Additional DNA sequences in this sample encode the identical CDR3. V and J are TRBV9 and TRBJ2-7; no reliable D call. The V gene lost 0 bases and the J gene lost 4 bases, with 8 bases spanning the gap. Germline CDR1 and CDR2: SGDLS and YYNGEE. The CDR3 runs to 13 residues. CDR3 residues: CASSVAAGYEQYF. CDR3 nucleotide sequence: TGTGCCAGCAGCGTAGCCGCCGGGTACGAGCAGTACTTC. Full variable domain (missing parts from reference TRBV9 and TRBJ2-7): DSGVTQTPKHLITATGQRVTLRCSPRSGDLSVYWYQQSLDQGLQFLIQYYNGEERAKGNILERFSAQQFPDLHSELNLSSLELGDSALYFCASSVAAGYEQYFGPGTRLTVT.

The genes are TRBV28 and TRBJ2-7; no definite D call. Between the trimmed V and J ends, which lost 1 base and 0 bases, there was a span of 10 bases. Per germline, CDR1 MDHEN and CDR2 SYDVKM. The CDR3 is made up of 15 amino acids. This CDR3 reads CASSLFQAVSYEQYF. DNA of the CDR3: TGTGCCAGCAGTTTATTTCAGGCCGTCTCCTACGAGCAGTACTTC.

The gene calls are TRBV9 and TRBJ2-3; D perhaps matches TRBD2 (7 bases). Deletions cut 4 bases from V and 1 base from J, with 16 bases between. The CDR3 has 16 residues. The germline gives CDR1 SGDLS, CDR2 YYNGEE. The CDR3 DNA sequence: TGTGCCAGCAGCTCGGGGGCGGGAGTGGGCACAGATACGCAGTATTTT. Its translation is CASSSGAGVGTDTQYF.